This T cell receptor beta chain is drawn from a study of blood T cell repertoires in COVID-19. As for the study in general: Researchers got acute and convalescent COVID-19 samples from the United States, Italy and Spain. The cDNA or gDNA used as material had been derived from T cells, B-cell-depleted T cells, or PBMCs.

Source study methods: Estimation of nucleated cell counts was performed using reference gene primer amplification. Generated by immunoSEQ multiplex PCR, the TCRdb table keeps only in-frame clones and is missing some. That table gives V, J and clone size, and the DNA gave D and trimming. The sample contains 65,000 to 85,000 clones, 70% to 75% of which appear only once. Germline V CDR1 and CDR2: LGHNA, YSLEER. Trimming at V came to 1 base and at J to 5 bases, leaving 10 bases not matched to a gene. The CDR3 contains 16 residues. This TCR was recovered from a middle-aged man with active or convalescent COVID-19. The sample was peripheral blood. This rearrangement joins TRBV4-3 to TRBJ2-5, with 7 bases that match TRBD1. The CDR3: CASSQGPKGGGETQYF. In nucleotides, the CDR3 is TGCGCCAGCAGCCAAGGGCCGAAAGGGGGCGGGGAGACCCAGTACTTC.